This entry lists 17 T cell receptor beta chains sequenced from one sample in a study of blood T cell repertoires in COVID-19. The table came from immunoSEQ multiplex PCR; TCRdb's copy has only in-frame clones and leaves some out. This table has about 170,000 clones, approximately 88% appearing once. Sequenced: peripheral blood. The receptor source for this set is a woman aged 45-65 years with acute or convalescent COVID-19.

The chain has TRBV5-4 and TRBJ2-5; D is perhaps TRBD2 (6 bases). Germline V CDR1 and CDR2: SGHNT, YYREEE (reference sequence). There are 14 residues in the CDR3. Trimming removed 4 bases at V and 7 bases at J, with 17 bases between. CDR3 sequence reads: CASSTGVGLRTQYF. CDR3 nucleotides: TGTGCCAGCAGCACGGGGGTTGGGCTCCGGACCCAGTACTTC.

The V gene is TRBV13, the J gene TRBJ2-5, with D tentatively TRBD2 (7 bases). CDR3 length: 13 amino acids. Trimming took 5 bases from V and 5 from J, leaving 12 bases between them. Germline V gene lookup returns CDR1 PRHDT and CDR2 FYEKMQ (reference sequence). CDR3 sequence: CASSRGAGETQYF. The CDR3 nucleotides read TGTGCCAGCAGCCGGGGGGCCGGGGAGACCCAGTACTTC.

This clone has only a few counts. The rearrangement links TRBV3-1 (or the pseudogene TRBV3-2) to TRBJ2-5; TRBD2 matches 9 bases. This CDR3 contains 16 residues. Unmatched junction bases numbered 8, after V lost 0 bases and J lost 6 bases. Germline V gene sequence: CDR1 LGHDT, CDR2 YNNKEL (reference sequence). CDR3 DNA sequence: TGTGCCAGCAGCCAAGATGAACGGACTAGCGCGAAGACCCAGTACTTC. It is translated as CASSQDERTSAKTQYF.

The CDR3 is CAWSNEGFGQGALRNSPLHF. The CDR3 DNA sequence: TGTGCCTGGAGTAACGAAGGTTTCGGTCAGGGGGCACTGAGAAATTCACCCCTCCACTTT. The gene calls are TRBV30 and TRBJ1-6; 8 positions match TRBD1. With V trimmed by 2 bases and J by 7 bases, 22 bases remained unmatched. The germline gives CDR1 GTSNPN, CDR2 SVGIG (reference sequence). The CDR3 is made up of 20 amino acids.

The chain uses TRBV7-6 and TRBJ1-6; TRBD1 agrees at 7 bases. The CDR3 consists of 15 residues. CDR1 and CDR2 (germline): SGHVS, FNYEAQ. V gave up 2 bases and J gave up 5 bases; unmatched junction bases: 3. CDR3 sequence: CASSLKGTDNSPLHF. DNA for the CDR3: TGTGCCAGCAGCTTAAAAGGGACAGATAATTCACCCCTCCACTTT.

V usage is TRBV29-1 and J usage is TRBJ2-1; 7 nucleotides align to TRBD1. V trimming: 4 bases; J trimming: 6 bases; junction bases outside the gene matches: 6. Per germline, CDR1 SQVTM and CDR2 ANQGSEA. The CDR3 consists of 13 residues. The CDR3 DNA follows: TGCAGCGTTGGGAATAACAGGGGCAATGAGCAGTTCTTC. Protein: CSVGNNRGNEQFF.

J is TRBJ1-2 and V is TRBV13; D gene ambiguous. The V gene lost 5 bases and the J gene lost 4 bases, with 20 bases spanning the gap. The CDR3 contains 16 residues. Germline assignment: CDR1 PRHDT and CDR2 FYEKMQ (reference sequence). The CDR3 nucleotides are TGTGCCAGCAGCCCATGGGCGCGGGAGGGAGTCTATGGCTACACCTTC. It specifies CASSPWAREGVYGYTF.

The chain is built from TRBV5-6 and TRBJ2-7, with 7 bases aligning to TRBD2. Losses at the gene ends were 2 bases for V and 1 base for J; bases not matched to a gene: 6. Germline loops: CDR1 SGHDT, CDR2 YYEEEE. The CDR3 length is 15 residues. The CDR3 region is CASSLGLVWSYEQYF. The CDR3 DNA reads as TGTGCCAGCAGCTTAGGACTAGTCTGGTCCTACGAGCAGTACTTC.

The V and J genes are TRBV3-1 (or the pseudogene TRBV3-2) and TRBJ1-4; 7 positions match TRBD1. Germline loops: CDR1 LGHDT, CDR2 YNNKEL (reference sequence). V was pared by 3 bases and J by 7 bases, with 11 bases of the junction left unmatched. CDR3 length equals 16 residues. DNA of the CDR3: TGTGCCAGCAGCCACGACACAGGGGCGGTCGGTGAAAAACTGTTTTTT. It is translated as CASSHDTGAVGEKLFF.

V and J are TRBV30 and TRBJ2-3, with 10 bases aligning to TRBD2. Germline-derived CDR1 and CDR2 are GTSNPN and SVGIG (reference sequence). This CDR3 is built from 17 residues. J gave up 6 bases and V 8 bases, and 20 bases lay outside the gene matches. For the CDR3, the DNA is TGTGCCCTTACCACATCACTAGCGGGGTTCCTTGGGGATACGCAGTATTTT. It is translated as CALTTSLAGFLGDTQYF.

This rearrangement joins TRBV10-3 to TRBJ2-3, with 10 bases matching TRBD1. CDR1 and CDR2 (germline): ENHRY, SYGVKD. V shed 6 bases and J 3 bases; nucleotides not matched to a gene: 9. CDR3 size: 16 residues. In nucleotides, the CDR3 is TGTGCCATCAGCGTTGGACAGGGGGGGAGGACAGATACGCAGTATTTT. This sequence encodes CAISVGQGGRTDTQYF.

The chain has TRBV27 and TRBJ2-5; 9 bases fit TRBD2. V lost 4 bases and J lost 3; bases outside the gene matches: 6. The germline gives CDR1 MNHEY, CDR2 SMNVEV (reference sequence). The CDR3 runs to 15 residues. CDR3 in amino acids: CASSSPSSGEETQYF. In DNA, the CDR3 is TGTGCCAGCAGTTCGCCTTCTAGCGGGGAAGAGACCCAGTACTTC.

The chain uses TRBV12-3 or TRBV12-4 and TRBJ1-2; 7 bases agree with TRBD1. The CDR3 runs to 12 residues. The junction had 5 bases not matched to a gene; V was cut back by 7 bases and J by 6 bases. The CDR3 region is CASTRDSDGYTF. The CDR3 DNA reads TGTGCCAGCACACGGGACAGCGATGGCTACACCTTC.

In its sample, this clone was seen a few times. This chain uses TRBV29-1 with TRBJ1-3, with 9 bases lining up with TRBD1. V gave up 6 bases and J gave up 0 bases; unmatched junction bases: 6. Germline V gene lookup returns CDR1 SQVTM and CDR2 ANQGSEA. CDR3 length equals 15 residues. The CDR3, as DNA: TGCAGCGTGATACAGGGGGCGTTCTCTGGAAACACCATATATTTT. It yields the protein CSVIQGAFSGNTIYF.

The J gene is TRBJ1-1, the V gene TRBV11-3; perhaps TRBD1 as D (5 bases). V was clipped by 6 bases and J by 4 bases, with 15 bases between them. The CDR3 is 14 residues long. CDR1 is SGHNT, CDR2 YENEEA, per germline. The CDR3 DNA is TGTGCCAGCAGTCCCGTCGGGGGGGGCACTGAAGCTTTCTTT. This codes for CASSPVGGGTEAFF.

The chain employs TRBV7-9 and TRBJ1-4, with 7 bases fitting TRBD1. The trim removed 2 bases at V and 5 bases at J, leaving 5 bases unmatched. Germline V gives CDR1 SEHNR, CDR2 FQNEAQ (reference sequence). The CDR3 spans 15 residues. The CDR3 spells CASSLPETGNEKLFF. DNA for the CDR3: TGTGCCAGCAGCTTACCGGAGACAGGGAATGAAAAACTGTTTTTT.

V is TRBV5-1 and J is TRBJ1-1, with 8 bases aligning to TRBD1. V trimming: 2 bases; J trimming: 5 bases; junction bases outside the gene matches: 2. The CDR3 is made up of 13 amino acids. Germline CDR1 is SGHRS and CDR2 is YFSETQ. The CDR3 reads CASSLTGGTEAFF. The CDR3 DNA is TGCGCCAGCAGCTTAACAGGGGGAACTGAAGCTTTCTTT. Complete variable domain (other parts from reference TRBV5-1 and TRBJ1-1): KAGVTQTPRYLIKTRGQQVTLSCSPISGHRSVSWYQQTPGQGLQFLFEYFSETQRNKGNFPGRFSGRQFSNSRSEMNVSTLELGDSALYLCASSLTGGTEAFFGQGTRLTVV.